The 2 T cell receptor beta chains presented below share a single source sample, sequenced in a study of CD8 T cells in ankylosing spondylitis. MiXCR, run by TCRdb on the 5' RACE reads, gives a single entry per CDR3 protein. Of a few hundred thousand distinct CDR3 sequences in the sample, under 20% were seen once. Study observations and caveats: Several highly homologous variants made up a TCR beta motif, and this motif appeared characteristic of ankylosing spondylitis blood.

What these receptors recognize is not known. The sample consisted of blood, either unsorted or a sorted T cell fraction (not recorded which). Every receptor here comes from a male donor with ankylosing spondylitis.

This chain joins TRBV6-1 and TRBJ2-1; TRBD1 matches at 8 bases. CDR1 and CDR2 from the germline V gene are MNHNS and SASEGT. Unmatched junction bases numbered 10, after V lost 7 bases and J lost 2 bases. The CDR3 loop spans 16 amino acids. The CDR3 coding sequence is TGTGCCAGCATGCCAGGGGGCCCGAAAACCTACAATGAGCAGTTCTTC. Residues: CASMPGGPKTYNEQFF.

This clonotype was observed many times. This chain connects TRBV5-8 to TRBJ2-7; D is perhaps TRBD1 (5 bases). Trimming stripped 0 bases from V and 5 bases from J, with 12 bases between. The CDR3 has 14 residues. Germline V lookup: CDR1 SGHTS, CDR2 YDEGEE. Here the CDR3 DNA reads TGTGCCAGCAGCTTGGATAGGGGCTACAACGAGCAGTACTTC. It specifies CASSLDRGYNEQYF.